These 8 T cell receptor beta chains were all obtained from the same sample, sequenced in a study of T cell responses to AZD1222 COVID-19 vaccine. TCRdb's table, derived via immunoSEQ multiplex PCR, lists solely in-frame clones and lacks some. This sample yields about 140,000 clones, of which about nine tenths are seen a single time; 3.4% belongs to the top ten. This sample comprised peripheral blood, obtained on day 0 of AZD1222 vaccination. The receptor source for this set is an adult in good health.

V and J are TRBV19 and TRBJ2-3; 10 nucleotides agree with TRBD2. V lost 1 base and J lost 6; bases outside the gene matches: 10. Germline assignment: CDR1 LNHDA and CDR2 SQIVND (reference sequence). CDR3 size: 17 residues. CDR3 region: CASSIGPLSGRADTQYF. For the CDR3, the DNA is TGTGCCAGTAGTATAGGCCCTCTGAGCGGGAGGGCCGATACGCAGTATTTT.

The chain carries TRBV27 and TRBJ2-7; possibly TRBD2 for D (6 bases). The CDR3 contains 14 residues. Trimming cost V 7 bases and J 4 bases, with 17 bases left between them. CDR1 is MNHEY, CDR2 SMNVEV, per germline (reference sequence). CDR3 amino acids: CASKRRELGYEQYF. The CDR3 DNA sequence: TGTGCCAGCAAAAGGAGGGAACTGGGTTACGAGCAGTACTTC.

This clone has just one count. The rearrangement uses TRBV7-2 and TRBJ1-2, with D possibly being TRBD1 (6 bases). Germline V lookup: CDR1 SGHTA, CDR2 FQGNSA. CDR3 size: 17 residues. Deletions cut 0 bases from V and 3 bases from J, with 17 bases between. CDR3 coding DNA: TGTGCCAGCAGCTTAGCATCCCCAATAAGGGGGTACTATGGCTACACCTTC. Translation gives CASSLASPIRGYYGYTF.

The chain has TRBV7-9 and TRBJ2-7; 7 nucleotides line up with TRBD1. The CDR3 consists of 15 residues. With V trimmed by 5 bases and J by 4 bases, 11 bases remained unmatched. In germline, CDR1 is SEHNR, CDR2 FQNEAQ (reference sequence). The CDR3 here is CASSPTGTEAYEQYF. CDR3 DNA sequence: TGTGCCAGCAGCCCCACCGGGACAGAGGCTTACGAGCAGTACTTC.

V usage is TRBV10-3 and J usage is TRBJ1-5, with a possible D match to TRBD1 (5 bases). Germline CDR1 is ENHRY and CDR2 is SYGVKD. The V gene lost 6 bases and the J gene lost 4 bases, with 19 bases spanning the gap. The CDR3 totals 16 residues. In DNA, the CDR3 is TGTGCCATCAGGGAGCCCGGGATTGGGGGGAATCAGCCCCAGCATTTT. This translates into CAIREPGIGGNQPQHF.

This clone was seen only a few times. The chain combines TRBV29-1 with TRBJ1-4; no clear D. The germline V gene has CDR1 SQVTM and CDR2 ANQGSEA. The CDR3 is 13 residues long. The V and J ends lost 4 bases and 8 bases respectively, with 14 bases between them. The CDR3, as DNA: TGCAGCGTTGGGCAACAACTATCGGAAAAACTGTTTTTT. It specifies CSVGQQLSEKLFF. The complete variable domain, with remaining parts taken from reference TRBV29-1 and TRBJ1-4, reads SAVISQKPSRDICQRGTSLTIQCQVDSQVTMMFWYRQQPGQSLTLIATANQGSEATYESGFVIDKFPISRPNLTFSTLTVSNMSPEDSSIYLCSVGQQLSEKLFFGSGTQLSVL.

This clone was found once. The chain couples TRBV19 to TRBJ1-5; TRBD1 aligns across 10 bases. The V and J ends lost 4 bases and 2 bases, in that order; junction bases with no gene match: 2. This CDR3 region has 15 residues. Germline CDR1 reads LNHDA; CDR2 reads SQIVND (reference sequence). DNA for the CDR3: TGTGCCAGTAGTAGGGACAGGGGTGGCAATCAGCCCCAGCATTTT. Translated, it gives CASSRDRGGNQPQHF.

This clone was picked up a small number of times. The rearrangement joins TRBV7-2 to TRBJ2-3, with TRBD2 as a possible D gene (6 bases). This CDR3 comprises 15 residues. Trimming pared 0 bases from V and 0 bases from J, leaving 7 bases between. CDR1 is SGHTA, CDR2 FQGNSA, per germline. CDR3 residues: CASSLAGGSTDTQYF. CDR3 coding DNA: TGTGCCAGCAGCTTAGCGGGGGGTAGCACAGATACGCAGTATTTT.